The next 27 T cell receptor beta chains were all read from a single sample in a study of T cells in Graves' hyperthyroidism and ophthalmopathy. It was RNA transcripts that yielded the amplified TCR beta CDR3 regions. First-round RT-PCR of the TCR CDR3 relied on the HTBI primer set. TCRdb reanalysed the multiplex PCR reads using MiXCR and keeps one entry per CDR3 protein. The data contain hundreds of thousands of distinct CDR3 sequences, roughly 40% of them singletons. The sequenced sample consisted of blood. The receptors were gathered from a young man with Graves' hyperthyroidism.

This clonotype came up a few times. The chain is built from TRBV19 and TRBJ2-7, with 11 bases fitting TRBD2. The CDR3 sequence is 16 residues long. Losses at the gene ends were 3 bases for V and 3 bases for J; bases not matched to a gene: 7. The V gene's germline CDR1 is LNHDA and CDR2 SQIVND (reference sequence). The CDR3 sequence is CASSIGLAGGYYEQYF. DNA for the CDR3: TGTGCCAGTAGTATCGGCCTAGCGGGAGGTTACTACGAGCAGTACTTC.

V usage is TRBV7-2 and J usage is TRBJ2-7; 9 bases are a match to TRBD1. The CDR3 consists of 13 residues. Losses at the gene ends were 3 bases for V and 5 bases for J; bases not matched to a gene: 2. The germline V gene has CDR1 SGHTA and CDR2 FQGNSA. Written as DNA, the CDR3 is TGTGCCAGCAGCTTTCGGACAGGGGACGAGCAGTACTTC. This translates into CASSFRTGDEQYF.

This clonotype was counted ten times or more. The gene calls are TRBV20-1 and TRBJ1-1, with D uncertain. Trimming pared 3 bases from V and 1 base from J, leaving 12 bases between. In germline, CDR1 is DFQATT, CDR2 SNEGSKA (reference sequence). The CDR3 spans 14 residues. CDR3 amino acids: CSARDPRWNTEAFF. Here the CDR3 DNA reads TGCAGTGCTAGGGACCCTAGGTGGAACACTGAAGCTTTCTTT.

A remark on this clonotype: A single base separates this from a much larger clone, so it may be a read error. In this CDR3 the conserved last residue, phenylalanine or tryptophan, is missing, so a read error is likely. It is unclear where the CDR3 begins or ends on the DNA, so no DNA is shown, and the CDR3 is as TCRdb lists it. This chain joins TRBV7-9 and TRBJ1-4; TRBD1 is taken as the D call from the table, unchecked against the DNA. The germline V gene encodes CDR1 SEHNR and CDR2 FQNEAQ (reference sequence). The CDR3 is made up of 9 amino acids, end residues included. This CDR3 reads CASSLQGPY.

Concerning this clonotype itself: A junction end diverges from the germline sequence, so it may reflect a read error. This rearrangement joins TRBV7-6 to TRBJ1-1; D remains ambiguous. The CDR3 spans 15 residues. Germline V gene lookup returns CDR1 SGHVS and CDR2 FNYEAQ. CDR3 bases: TGCGCCAGCAGCCGGTACATTATGGAGGGCACTGAAGCTTTCTTT. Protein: CASSRYIMEGTEAFF.

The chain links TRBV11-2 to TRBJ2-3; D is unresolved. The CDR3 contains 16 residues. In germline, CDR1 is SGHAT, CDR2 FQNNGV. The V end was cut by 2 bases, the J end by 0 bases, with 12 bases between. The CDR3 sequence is CASSLLRTPSTDTQYF. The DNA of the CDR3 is TGTGCCAGCAGCTTACTGAGGACGCCTAGCACAGATACGCAGTATTTT.

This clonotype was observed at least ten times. CDR3 nucleotides: TGTGCCAGCAGCTCATCTCTGACGGGGGGGCAGTACTTC. It specifies CASSSSLTGGQYF. V and J are TRBV7-2 and TRBJ2-7; 7 nucleotides align to TRBD2. After removal of 4 bases from V and 9 bases from J, the junction contained 9 bases not matched to a gene. This CDR3 spans 13 amino acids. The V gene's germline CDR1 is SGHTA and CDR2 FQGNSA.

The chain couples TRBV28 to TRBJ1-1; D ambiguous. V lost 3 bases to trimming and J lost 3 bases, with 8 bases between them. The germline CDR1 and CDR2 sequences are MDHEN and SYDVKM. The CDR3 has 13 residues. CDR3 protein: CASSFREDTEAFF. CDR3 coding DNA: TGTGCCAGCAGTTTCCGAGAGGACACTGAAGCTTTCTTT.

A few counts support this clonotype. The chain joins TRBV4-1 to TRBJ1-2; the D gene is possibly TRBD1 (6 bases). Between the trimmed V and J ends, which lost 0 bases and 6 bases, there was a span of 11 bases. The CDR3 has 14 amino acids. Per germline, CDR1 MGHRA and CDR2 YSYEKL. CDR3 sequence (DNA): TGCGCCAGCAGCCAAGAAAACAGGGAAGATGGCTACACCTTC. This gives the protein CASSQENREDGYTF.

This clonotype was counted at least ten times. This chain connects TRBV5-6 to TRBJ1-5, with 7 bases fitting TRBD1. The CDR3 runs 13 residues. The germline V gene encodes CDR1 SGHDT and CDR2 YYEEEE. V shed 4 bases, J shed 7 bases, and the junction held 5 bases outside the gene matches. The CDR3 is CASSMQGEQPQHF. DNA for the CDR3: TGTGCCAGCAGCATGCAGGGGGAGCAGCCCCAGCATTTT.

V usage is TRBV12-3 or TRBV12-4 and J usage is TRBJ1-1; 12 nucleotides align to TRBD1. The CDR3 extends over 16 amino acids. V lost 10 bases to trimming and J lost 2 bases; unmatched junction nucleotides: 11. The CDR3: CATRTGQGAVNTEAFF. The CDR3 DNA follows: TGTGCCACCCGGACGGGACAGGGGGCAGTAAACACTGAAGCTTTCTTT.

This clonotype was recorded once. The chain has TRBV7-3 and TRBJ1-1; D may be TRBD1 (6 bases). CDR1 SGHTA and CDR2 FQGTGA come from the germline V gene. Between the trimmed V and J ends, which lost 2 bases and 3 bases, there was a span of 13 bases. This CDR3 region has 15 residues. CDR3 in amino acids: CASSLGSGAYTEAFF. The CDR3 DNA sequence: TGTGCCAGCAGCTTAGGTTCAGGGGCGTACACTGAAGCTTTCTTT.

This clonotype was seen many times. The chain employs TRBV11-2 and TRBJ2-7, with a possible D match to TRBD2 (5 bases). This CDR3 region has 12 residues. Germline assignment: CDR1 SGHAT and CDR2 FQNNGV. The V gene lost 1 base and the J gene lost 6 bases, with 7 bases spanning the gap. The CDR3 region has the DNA TGTGCCAGCAGCTTAGTCCGGGGCGAGCAGTACTTC. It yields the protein CASSLVRGEQYF.

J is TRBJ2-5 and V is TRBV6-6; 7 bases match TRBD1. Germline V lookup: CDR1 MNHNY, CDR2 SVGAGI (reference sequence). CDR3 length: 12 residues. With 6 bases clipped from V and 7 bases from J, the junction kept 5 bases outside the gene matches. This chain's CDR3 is CASRPRTGTQYF. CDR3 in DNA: TGTGCCAGCAGACCCCGGACAGGGACCCAGTACTTC.

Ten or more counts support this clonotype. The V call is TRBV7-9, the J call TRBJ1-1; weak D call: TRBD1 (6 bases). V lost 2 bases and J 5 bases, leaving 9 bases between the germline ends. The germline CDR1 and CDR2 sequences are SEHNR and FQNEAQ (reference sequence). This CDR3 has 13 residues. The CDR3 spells CASSLTTGTEAFF. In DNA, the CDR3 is TGTGCCAGCAGCTTAACAACAGGGACTGAAGCTTTCTTT.

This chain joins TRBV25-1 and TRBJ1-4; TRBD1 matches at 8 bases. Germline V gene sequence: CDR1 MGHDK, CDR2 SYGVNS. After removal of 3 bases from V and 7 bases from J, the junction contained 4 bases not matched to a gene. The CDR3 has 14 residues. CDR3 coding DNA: TGTGCCAGCAGTGATCTCGGGACAGGTGAAAAACTGTTTTTT. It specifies CASSDLGTGEKLFF.

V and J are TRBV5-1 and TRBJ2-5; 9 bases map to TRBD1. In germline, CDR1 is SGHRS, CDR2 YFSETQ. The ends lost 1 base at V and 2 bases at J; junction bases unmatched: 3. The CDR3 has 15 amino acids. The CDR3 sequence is CASSLRQGEQETQYF. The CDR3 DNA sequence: TGCGCCAGCAGCTTGCGACAGGGGGAACAAGAGACCCAGTACTTC.

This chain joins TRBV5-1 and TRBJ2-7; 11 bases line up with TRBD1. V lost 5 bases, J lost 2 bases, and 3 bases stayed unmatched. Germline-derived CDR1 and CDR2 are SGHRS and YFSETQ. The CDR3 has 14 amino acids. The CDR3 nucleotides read TGCGCCAGCAGAGGACAGGGGGCGACCTACGAGCAGTACTTC. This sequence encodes CASRGQGATYEQYF.

This CDR3 is CASSDDRAQPQHF. The CDR3 DNA reads as TGCGCCAGCAGTGACGATCGGGCTCAGCCCCAGCATTTT. V gene TRBV10-2 combines with J gene TRBJ1-5; D not resolved. Germline CDR1 is WSHSY and CDR2 is SAAADI. V lost 3 bases and J 6 bases, leaving 9 bases between the germline ends. This CDR3 has 13 residues.

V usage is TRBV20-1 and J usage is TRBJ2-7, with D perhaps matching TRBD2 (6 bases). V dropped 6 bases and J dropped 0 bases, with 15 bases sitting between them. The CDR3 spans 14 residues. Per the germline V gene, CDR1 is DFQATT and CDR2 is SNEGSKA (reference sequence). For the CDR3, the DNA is TGCAGTGCCGGGGCGGGACGGATCTCCTACGAGCAGTACTTC. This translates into CSAGAGRISYEQYF.

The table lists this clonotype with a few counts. The CDR3 reads CSATPRTAGVTYEQYF. In DNA form, the CDR3 reads TGCAGTGCTACCCCGCGGACAGCGGGAGTTACATACGAGCAGTACTTC. The chain combines TRBV20-1 with TRBJ2-7, with 8 bases matching TRBD2. The CDR3 has 16 residues. With V trimmed by 4 bases and J by 4 bases, 15 bases remained unmatched. From germline, CDR1 is DFQATT and CDR2 SNEGSKA (reference sequence).

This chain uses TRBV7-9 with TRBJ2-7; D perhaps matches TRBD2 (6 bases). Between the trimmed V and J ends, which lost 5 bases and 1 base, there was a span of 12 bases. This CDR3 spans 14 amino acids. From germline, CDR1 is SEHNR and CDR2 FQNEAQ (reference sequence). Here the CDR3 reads CASSPGEASYEQYF. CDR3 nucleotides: TGTGCCAGCAGCCCGGGGGAGGCTTCCTACGAGCAGTACTTC. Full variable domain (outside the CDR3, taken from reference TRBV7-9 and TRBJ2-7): DTGVSQNPRHKITKRGQNVTFRCDPISEHNRLYWYRQTLGQGPEFLTYFQNEAQLEKSRLLSDRFSAERPKGSFSTLEIQRTEQGDSAMYLCASSPGEASYEQYFGPGTRLTVT.

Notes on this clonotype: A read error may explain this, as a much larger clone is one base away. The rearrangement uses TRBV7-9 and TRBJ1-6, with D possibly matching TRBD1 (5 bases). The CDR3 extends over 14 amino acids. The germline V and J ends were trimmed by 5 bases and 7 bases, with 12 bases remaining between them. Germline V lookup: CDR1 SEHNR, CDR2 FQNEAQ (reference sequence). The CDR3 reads CASSPKRGNSPLHF. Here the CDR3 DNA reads TGTGCCAGCAGCCCGAAACGGGGCAATTCACCCCTCCACTTT. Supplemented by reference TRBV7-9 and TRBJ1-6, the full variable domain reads DTGVSQNPRHKITKRGQNVTFRCDPISEHNRLYWYRQTLGQGPEFLTYFQNEAQLEKSRLLSDRFSAERPKGSFSTLEIQRTEQGDSAMYLCASSPKRGNSPLHFGNGTRLTVT.

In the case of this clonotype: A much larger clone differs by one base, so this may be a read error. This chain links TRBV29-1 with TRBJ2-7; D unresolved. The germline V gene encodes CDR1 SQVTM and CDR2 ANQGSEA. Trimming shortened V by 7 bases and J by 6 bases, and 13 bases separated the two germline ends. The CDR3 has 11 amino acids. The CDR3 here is CSARDLSEQYF. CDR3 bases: TGCAGCGCCCGAGATCTTAGCGAGCAGTACTTC.

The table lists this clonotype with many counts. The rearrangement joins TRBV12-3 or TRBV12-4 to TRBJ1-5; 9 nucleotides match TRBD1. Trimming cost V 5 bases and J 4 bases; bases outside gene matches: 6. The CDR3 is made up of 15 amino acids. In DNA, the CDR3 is TGTGCCAGCAGTCCCTTCGGACAGGGGAATCAGCCCCAGCATTTT. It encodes CASSPFGQGNQPQHF.

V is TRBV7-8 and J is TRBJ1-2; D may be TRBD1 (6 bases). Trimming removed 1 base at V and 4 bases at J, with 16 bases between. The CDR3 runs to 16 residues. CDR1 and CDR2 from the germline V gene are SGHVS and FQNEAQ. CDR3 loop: CASSLGSDRPLYGYTF. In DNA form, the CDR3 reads TGTGCCAGCAGCTTAGGCTCAGACAGGCCCCTCTATGGCTACACCTTC.

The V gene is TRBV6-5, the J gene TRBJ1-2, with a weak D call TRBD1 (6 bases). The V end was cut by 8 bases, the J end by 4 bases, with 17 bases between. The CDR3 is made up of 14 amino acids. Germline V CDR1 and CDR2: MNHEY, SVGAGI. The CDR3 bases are TGTGCCAGCTTTGGGAGGGGGGTTGGCTATGGCTACACCTTC. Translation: CASFGRGVGYGYTF.